This entry features one TCR beta chain sequence. Its antigen is unknown. Per-base qualities were not stored, and no clone one base away is much larger. This entry comes from a study of blood T cell repertoires in COVID-19 (dated by TCRdb to the early 2020s). Regarding the research as a whole: Collaborator samples came from the United States, Italy and Spain and covered acute and convalescent phases of COVID-19. The material from the prospective study consisted of cDNA or gDNA derived from T cells, B-cell-depleted T cells, or PBMCs. HLA class I and class II types, where available, came from metadata supplied by the sample provider rather than from assay-based typing. A de-identified subject ID, COVID-19 status, age in years and sex were almost always included in the sample metadata. Samples were obtained from the ongoing ImmuneRACE study (first 160 participants) and from 1,000 to 1,500 subjects provided by 6 global collaborators. Subjects who had been exposed to COVID-19, were actively infected with it, or had recovered from it provided the deeply sampled blood TCRbeta repertoires that made up the dataset. The repertoires were released in a freely available public database meant as a resource for research on the immune response to SARS-CoV-2. General study outcomes and caveats: Clinical and demographic metadata were provided uncurated, with the amount varying by source and participant.

TCRbeta CDR3 regions were amplified from genomic DNA by means of the immunoSEQ Assay, a bias-controlled multiplex PCR. As for the original processing: The number of nucleated cells in each sample was estimated from the amplification of reference gene primers within the assay. Sequence reads were collapsed and filtered to measure the absolute abundance of every unique TCRbeta CDR3 rearrangement. For each sample, productive Simpson clonality was calculated as the square root of Simpson's diversity index over productive rearrangements. TCRdb stores this immuneACCESS table with in-frame sequences only. Part of the clones is absent; in the studies checked, under half of the shortfall reflects unresolved V genes, and no reason is known for the rest. D and trimming were read from the DNA, whereas the V and J calls and clone size are those reported in that table. Here the sample has about 210,000 clones; 81% occur a single time. The top ten constitute 8.5% to 10% of the sample.

After removal of 10 bases from V and 4 bases from J, the junction retains 21 bases not matched to a gene. According to the germline V gene (reference sequence), CDR1 reads LNHDA and CDR2 reads SQIVND. The CDR3 runs 18 amino acids, cysteine and phenylalanine included. The read is trimmed to its CDR3 DNA, 54 bases read in frame from base 1. In the prospective study, participants were roughly 18 to 95 years old, resided in about two dozen geographic areas of the United States, and were enrolled through a virtual design. Cohort assignment in the prospective study relied on participant-reported clinical history from a screening survey and a study questionnaire. Mobile phlebotomists in the prospective study collected whole blood, serum and a nasopharyngeal or oropharyngeal swab from every participant. Prospective study participants could optionally give additional blood draws and questionnaires over an approximately 2-month period. Blood samples from the prospective study were shipped frozen or at room temperature prior to DNA extraction.

The chain is encoded by TRBV19 joined to TRBJ1-4; a stretch of 7 junction bases matches TRBD1. This clonotype was obtained from a woman in her forties or fifties with acute COVID-19. The sequencing sample was made of PBMCs or T cells enriched from blood (not recorded which). CDR3 protein: CATPPTDRVPDINEKLFF. The nucleotides read TGTGCCACCCCCCCTACAGACAGGGTCCCCGATATTAATGAAAAACTGTTTTTT.